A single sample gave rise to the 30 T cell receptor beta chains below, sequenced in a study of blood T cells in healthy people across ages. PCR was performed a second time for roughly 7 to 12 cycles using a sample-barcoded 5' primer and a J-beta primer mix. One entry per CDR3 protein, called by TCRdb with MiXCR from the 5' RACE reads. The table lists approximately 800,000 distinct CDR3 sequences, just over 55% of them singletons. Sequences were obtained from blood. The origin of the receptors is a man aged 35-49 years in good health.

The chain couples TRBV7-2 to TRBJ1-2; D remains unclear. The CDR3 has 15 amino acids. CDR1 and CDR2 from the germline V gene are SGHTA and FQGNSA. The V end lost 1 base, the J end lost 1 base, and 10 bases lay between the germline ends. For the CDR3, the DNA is TGTGCCAGCAGCTTAGGACGATCGCTTAACTATGGCTACACCTTC. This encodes CASSLGRSLNYGYTF.

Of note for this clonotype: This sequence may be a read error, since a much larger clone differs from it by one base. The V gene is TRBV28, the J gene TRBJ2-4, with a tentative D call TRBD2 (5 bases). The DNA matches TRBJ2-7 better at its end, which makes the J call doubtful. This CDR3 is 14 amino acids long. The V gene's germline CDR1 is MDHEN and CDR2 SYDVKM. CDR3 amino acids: CASSGRGPDYEQYF. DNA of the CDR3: TGTGCCAGCAGTGGGAGAGGGCCAGACTACGAGCAGTACTTC.

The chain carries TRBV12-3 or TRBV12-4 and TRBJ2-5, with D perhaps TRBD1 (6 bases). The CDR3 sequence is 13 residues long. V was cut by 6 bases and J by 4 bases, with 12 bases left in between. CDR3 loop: CASRQTGPETQYF. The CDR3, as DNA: TGTGCCAGCAGGCAGACAGGCCCAGAGACCCAGTACTTC.

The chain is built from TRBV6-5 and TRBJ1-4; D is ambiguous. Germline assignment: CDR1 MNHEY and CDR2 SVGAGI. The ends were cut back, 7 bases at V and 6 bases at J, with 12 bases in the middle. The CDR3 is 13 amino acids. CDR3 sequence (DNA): TGTGCCAGCACGCGACAACTGGATGAAAAACTGTTTTTT. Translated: CASTRQLDEKLFF.

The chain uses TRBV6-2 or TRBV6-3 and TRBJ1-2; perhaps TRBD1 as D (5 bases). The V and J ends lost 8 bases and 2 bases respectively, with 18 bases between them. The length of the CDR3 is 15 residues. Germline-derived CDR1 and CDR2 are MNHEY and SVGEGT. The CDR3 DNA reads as TGTGCCAGCGCTTCGCCAGGGATGGGGAACTATGGCTACACCTTC. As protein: CASASPGMGNYGYTF.

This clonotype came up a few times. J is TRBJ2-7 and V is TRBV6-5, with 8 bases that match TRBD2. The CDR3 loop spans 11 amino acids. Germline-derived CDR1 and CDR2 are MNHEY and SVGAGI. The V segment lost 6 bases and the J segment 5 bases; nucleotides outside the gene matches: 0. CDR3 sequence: CASRLADEQYF. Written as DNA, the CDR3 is TGTGCCAGCAGACTAGCGGACGAGCAGTACTTC.

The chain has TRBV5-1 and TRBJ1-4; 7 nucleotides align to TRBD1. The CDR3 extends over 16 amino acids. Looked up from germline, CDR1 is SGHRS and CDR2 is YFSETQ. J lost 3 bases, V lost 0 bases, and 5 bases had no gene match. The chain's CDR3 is CASSLGQGPANEKLFF. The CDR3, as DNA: TGCGCCAGCAGCTTGGGACAGGGTCCAGCTAATGAAAAACTGTTTTTT.

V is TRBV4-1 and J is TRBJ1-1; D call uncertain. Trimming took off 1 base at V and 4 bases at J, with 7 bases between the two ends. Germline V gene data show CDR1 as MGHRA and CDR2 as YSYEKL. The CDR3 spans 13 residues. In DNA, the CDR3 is TGCGCCAGCAGCCAAGGTTACTCCACTGAAGCTTTCTTT. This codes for CASSQGYSTEAFF.

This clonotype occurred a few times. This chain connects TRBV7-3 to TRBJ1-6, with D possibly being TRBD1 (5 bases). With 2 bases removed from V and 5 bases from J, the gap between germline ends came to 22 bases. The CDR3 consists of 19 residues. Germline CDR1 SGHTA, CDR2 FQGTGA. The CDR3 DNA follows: TGTGCCAGCAGCTTACGACTTTCAGAGGGGATGGTCAATAATTCACCCCTCCACTTT. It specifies CASSLRLSEGMVNNSPLHF.

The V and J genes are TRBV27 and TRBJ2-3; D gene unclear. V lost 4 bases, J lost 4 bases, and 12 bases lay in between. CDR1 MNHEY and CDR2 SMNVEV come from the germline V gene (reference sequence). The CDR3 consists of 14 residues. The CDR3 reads CASSSQYPPDTQYF. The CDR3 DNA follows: TGTGCCAGCAGTTCCCAATACCCCCCAGATACGCAGTATTTT.

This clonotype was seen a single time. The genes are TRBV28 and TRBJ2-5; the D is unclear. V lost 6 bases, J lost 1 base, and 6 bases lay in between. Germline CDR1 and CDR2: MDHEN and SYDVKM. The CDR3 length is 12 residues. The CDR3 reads CASRGSQETQYF. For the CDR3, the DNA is TGTGCCAGCAGGGGCAGCCAAGAGACCCAGTACTTC.

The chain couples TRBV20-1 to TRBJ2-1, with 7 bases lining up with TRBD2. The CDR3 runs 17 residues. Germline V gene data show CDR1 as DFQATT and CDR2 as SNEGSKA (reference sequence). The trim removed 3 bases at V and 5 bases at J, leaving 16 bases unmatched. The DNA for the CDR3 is TGCAGTGCTAGTTCCGGGAGGCAGTTCTACGAAGACAATGAGCAGTTCTTC. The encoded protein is CSASSGRQFYEDNEQFF.

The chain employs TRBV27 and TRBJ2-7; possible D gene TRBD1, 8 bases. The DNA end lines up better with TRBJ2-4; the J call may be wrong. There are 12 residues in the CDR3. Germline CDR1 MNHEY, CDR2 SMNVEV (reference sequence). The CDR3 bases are TGTGCCAGCCGCACAGGGGGGGACATTCAGTACTTC. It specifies CASRTGGDIQYF.

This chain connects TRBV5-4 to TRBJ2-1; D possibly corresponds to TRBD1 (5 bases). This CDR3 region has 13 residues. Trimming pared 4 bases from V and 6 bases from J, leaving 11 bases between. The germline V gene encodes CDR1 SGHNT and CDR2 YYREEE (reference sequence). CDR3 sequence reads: CASSTRQSNEQFF. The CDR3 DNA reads TGTGCCAGCAGCACTCGACAGTCCAATGAGCAGTTCTTC.

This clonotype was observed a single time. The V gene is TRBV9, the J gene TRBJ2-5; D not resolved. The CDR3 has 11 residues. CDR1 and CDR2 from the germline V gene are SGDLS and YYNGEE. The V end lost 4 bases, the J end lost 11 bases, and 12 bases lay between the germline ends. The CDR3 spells CASSPGYGQYF. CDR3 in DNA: TGTGCCAGCAGCCCCGGTTACGGGCAGTACTTC.

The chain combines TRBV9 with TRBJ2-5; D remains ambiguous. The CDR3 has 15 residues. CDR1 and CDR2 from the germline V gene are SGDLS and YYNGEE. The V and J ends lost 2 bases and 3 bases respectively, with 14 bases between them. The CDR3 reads CASSVIGSFEETQYF. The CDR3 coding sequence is TGTGCCAGCAGCGTTATTGGGTCCTTCGAAGAGACCCAGTACTTC.

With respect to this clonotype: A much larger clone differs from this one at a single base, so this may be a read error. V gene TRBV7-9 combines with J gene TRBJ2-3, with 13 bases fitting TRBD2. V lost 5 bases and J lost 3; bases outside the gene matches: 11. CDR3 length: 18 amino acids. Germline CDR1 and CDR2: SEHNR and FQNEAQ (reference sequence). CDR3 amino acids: CASSLRPRTSGRTDTQYF. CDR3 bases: TGTGCCAGCAGCCTACGTCCCAGGACTAGCGGGAGAACAGATACGCAGTATTTT.

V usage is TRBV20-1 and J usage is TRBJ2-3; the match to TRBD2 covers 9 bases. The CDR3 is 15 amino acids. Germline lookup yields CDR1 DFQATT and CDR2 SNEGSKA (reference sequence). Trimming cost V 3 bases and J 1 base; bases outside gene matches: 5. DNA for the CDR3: TGCAGTGCTAGTGATCTAGCGGGACGCACAGATACGCAGTATTTT. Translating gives CSASDLAGRTDTQYF.

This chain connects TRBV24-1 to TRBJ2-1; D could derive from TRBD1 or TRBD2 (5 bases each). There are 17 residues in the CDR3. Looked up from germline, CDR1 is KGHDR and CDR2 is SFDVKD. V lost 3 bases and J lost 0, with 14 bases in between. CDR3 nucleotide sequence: TGTGCCACCAGTGATGCCGTTAGCGACAGCTCCTACAATGAGCAGTTCTTC. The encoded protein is CATSDAVSDSSYNEQFF.

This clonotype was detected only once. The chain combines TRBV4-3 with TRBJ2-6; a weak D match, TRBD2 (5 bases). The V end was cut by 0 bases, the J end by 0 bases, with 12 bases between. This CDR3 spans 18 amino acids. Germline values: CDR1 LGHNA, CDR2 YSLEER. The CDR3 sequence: CASSQEGGLSSGANVLTF. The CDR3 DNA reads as TGCGCCAGCAGCCAAGAGGGCGGGTTATCCTCTGGGGCCAACGTCCTGACTTTC.

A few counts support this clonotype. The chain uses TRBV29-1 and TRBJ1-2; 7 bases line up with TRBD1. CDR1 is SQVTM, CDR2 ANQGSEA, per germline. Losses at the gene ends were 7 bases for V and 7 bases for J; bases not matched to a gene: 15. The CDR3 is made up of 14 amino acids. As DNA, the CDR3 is TGCAGCGCCGAAATTGACAGGGAGACGGGTGGCTACACCTTC. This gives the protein CSAEIDRETGGYTF.

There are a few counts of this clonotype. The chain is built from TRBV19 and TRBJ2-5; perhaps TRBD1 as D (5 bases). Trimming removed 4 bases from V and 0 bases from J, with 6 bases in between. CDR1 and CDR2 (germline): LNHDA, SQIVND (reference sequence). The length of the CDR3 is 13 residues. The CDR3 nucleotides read TGTGCCAGTAGTACAGGGAACCAAGAGACCCAGTACTTC. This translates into CASSTGNQETQYF.

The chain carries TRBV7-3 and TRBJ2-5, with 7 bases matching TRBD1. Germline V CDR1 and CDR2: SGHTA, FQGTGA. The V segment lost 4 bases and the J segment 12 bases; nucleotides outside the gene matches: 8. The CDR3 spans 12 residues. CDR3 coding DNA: TGTGCCAGCAGCTCGGTCGAGGGGGCTAAGTACTTC. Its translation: CASSSVEGAKYF.

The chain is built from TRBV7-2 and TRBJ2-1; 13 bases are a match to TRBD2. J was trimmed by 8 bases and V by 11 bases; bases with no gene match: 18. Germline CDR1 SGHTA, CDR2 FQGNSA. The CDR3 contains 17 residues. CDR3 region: CAGGSPQLAGGLDEQFF. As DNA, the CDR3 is TGTGCCGGCGGCAGCCCCCAACTAGCGGGAGGGCTCGATGAGCAGTTCTTC.

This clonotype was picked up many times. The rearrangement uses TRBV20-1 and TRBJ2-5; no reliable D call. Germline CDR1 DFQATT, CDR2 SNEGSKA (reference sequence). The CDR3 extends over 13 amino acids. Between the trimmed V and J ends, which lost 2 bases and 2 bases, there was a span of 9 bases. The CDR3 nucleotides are TGCAGTGCTAGATTTGGAGTGCAAGAGACCCAGTACTTC. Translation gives CSARFGVQETQYF.

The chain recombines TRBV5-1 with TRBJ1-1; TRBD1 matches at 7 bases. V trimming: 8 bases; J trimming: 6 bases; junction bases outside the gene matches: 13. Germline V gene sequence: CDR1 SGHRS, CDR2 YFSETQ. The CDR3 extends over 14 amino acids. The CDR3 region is CASSNRAGGAEAFF. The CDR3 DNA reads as TGCGCCAGTAGCAATCGCGCAGGGGGGGCTGAAGCTTTCTTT.

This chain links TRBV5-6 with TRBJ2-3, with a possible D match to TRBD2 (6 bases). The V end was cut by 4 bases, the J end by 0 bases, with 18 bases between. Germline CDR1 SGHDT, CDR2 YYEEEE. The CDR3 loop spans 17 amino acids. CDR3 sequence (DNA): TGTGCCAGCAGCGAACAGGTTAGCGGTACTAGCACAGATACGCAGTATTTT. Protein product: CASSEQVSGTSTDTQYF.

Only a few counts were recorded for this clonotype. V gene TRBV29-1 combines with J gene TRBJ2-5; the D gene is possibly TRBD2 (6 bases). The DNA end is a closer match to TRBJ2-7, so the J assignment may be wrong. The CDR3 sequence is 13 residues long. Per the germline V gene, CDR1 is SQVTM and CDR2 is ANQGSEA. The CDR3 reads CSVEDREWGEQYF. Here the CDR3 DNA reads TGCAGCGTTGAAGATCGGGAGTGGGGCGAGCAGTACTTC.

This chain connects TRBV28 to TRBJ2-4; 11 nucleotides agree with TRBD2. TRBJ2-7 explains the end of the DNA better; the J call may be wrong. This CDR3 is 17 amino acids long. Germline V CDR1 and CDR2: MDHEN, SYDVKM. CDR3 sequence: CASSFGRLAGGLYEQYF. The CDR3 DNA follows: TGTGCCAGCAGTTTCGGACGGCTAGCGGGAGGACTCTACGAGCAGTACTTC.

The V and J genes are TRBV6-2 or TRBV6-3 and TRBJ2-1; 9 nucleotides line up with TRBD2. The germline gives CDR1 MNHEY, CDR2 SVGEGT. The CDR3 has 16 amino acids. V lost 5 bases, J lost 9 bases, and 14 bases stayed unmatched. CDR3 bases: TGTGCCAGCAGTCACTATGGGGCGGGAGGGCCTAGTGAGCAGTTCTTC. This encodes CASSHYGAGGPSEQFF.